This TCR beta chain came from a study of cytomegalovirus exposure and HLA in healthy donors. A single count supports this clone. Its antigen is currently unknown. Whole-study results and caveats: Through in vitro validation, three CMV-associated chains were shown to be specific for CMV antigens. With DRB1 most and HLA-C fewest, TCR association rates differed between HLA loci in a later analysis.

J lost 2 bases, V lost 4 bases, and 5 bases had no gene match. Germline CDR1 is SGDLS and CDR2 is YYNGEE. The length of the CDR3 is 15 residues. With 60 Vbeta and 13 Jbeta primers, the PCR was carried out. The repertoire was sequenced with immunoSEQ multiplex PCR; TCRdb's copy has only in-frame clones and lacks some. The sample lists tens of thousands of clones, about four fifths seen once, with approximately 29% in the top ten. The material sequenced was PBMCs. The V call is TRBV9, the J call TRBJ2-5; 10 nucleotides agree with TRBD2. The TCR sequence derives from a man aged 45-65 years in good health and CMV-seropositive. CDR3 DNA: TGTGCCAGCAGCAAAGGACTAGCGGTACAAGAGACCCAGTACTTC. It codes for CASSKGLAVQETQYF.